These 13 T cell receptor beta chains were sequenced from one sample in a study of PD-1 blockade in classical Hodgkin lymphoma. Every patient had relapsed following autologous stem cell transplantation, and cohorts differed in brentuximab vedotin exposure. Here immunoSEQ multiplex PCR was the method, and the copy in TCRdb shows in-frame clones only, minus some. Counted here are 13,000 or so clones, around 85% occurring once; the ten biggest clones make up 25%. The input for sequencing was peripheral blood mononuclear cells (PBMCs), taken at baseline. These receptors were taken from a human donor with classical Hodgkin lymphoma.

The genes are TRBV2 and TRBJ2-7; D is unresolved. Trimming took 1 base from V and 4 from J, leaving 8 bases between them. This CDR3 region has 13 residues. CDR1 and CDR2 (germline): SNHLY, FYNNEI. The DNA for the CDR3 is TGTGCCAGCAGTGAAGGTTGGCAATACGAGCAGTACTTC. It yields the protein CASSEGWQYEQYF.

This clone is labeled as medium-sized. CDR3 protein: CASSFGQGPPGELFF. The CDR3 DNA reads as TGTGCCAGCAGCTTTGGTCAGGGGCCCCCCGGGGAGCTGTTTTTT. This chain joins TRBV7-6 and TRBJ2-2, with D tentatively TRBD1 (6 bases). Between the trimmed V and J ends, which lost 3 bases and 6 bases, there was a span of 14 bases. The length of the CDR3 is 15 residues. Germline V lookup: CDR1 SGHVS, CDR2 FNYEAQ.

This clone appeared a single time. The chain joins TRBV27 to TRBJ1-3, with D uncertain. CDR3 length: 17 residues. The ends were cut back, 4 bases at V and 0 bases at J, with 16 bases in the middle. Per germline, CDR1 MNHEY and CDR2 SMNVEV (reference sequence). CDR3 protein: CASSSDRVLSSGNTIYF. CDR3 nucleotides: TGTGCCAGCAGTTCCGATAGGGTTCTGAGCTCTGGAAACACCATATATTTT.

This clone is a singleton in its sample. V and J are TRBV6-1 and TRBJ2-2; D could derive from TRBD1 or TRBD2 (5 bases each). V lost 1 base to trimming and J lost 5 bases, with 11 bases between them. The CDR3 extends over 15 amino acids. Germline V gene data show CDR1 as MNHNS and CDR2 as SASEGT. The CDR3 DNA reads TGTGCCAGCAGTGAAGGAGGGACGTGGACCGGGGAGCTGTTTTTT. It specifies CASSEGGTWTGELFF.

This clone has just a few counts. This chain joins TRBV6-5 and TRBJ2-1; maybe TRBD2 (6 bases). V lost 1 base, J lost 8 bases, and 15 bases lay in between. The CDR3 has 15 amino acids. CDR1 MNHEY and CDR2 SVGAGI come from the germline V gene. The CDR3 DNA reads as TGTGCCAGCAGTTACTTGCGGGAATATCTATATGAGCAGTTCTTC. This sequence encodes CASSYLREYLYEQFF.

The sample holds one count of this clone. This rearrangement joins TRBV28 to TRBJ1-2; the match to TRBD1 covers 11 bases. J lost 5 bases, V lost 2 bases, and 1 base had no gene match. CDR3 size: 14 residues. Per the germline V gene, CDR1 is MDHEN and CDR2 is SYDVKM. DNA of the CDR3: TGTGCCAGCAGTTTAGGGACAGGGGGATATGGCTACACCTTC. It encodes CASSLGTGGYGYTF.

The J gene is TRBJ2-3, the V gene TRBV5-8; 11 nucleotides agree with TRBD2. Trimming cost V 4 bases and J 2 bases; bases outside gene matches: 6. Germline V gives CDR1 SGHTS, CDR2 YDEGEE. The length of the CDR3 is 16 residues. The CDR3 is CASSLGTSGFTDTQYF. CDR3 in DNA: TGTGCCAGCAGCCTCGGGACTAGCGGATTCACAGATACGCAGTATTTT.

There are a few counts of this clone. The chain links TRBV28 to TRBJ1-2, with D hard to call. CDR1 is MDHEN and CDR2 is SYDVKM in the germline V gene. The CDR3 contains 12 residues. The germline V and J ends were trimmed by 6 bases and 5 bases, with 10 bases remaining between them. CDR3 nucleotide sequence: TGTGCCAGCAGCTTGACGGATTATGGCTACACCTTC. This encodes CASSLTDYGYTF.

This chain connects TRBV6-5 to TRBJ2-7, with 7 bases that match TRBD1. The V gene's germline CDR1 is MNHEY and CDR2 SVGAGI. This CDR3 has 15 amino acids. V trimming: 0 bases; J trimming: 2 bases; junction bases outside the gene matches: 4. The CDR3 DNA reads as TGTGCCAGCAGTTACTCCGGGACAGAAGCCTACGAGCAGTACTTC. It specifies CASSYSGTEAYEQYF.

V usage is TRBV19 and J usage is TRBJ2-3, with 11 bases matching TRBD2. Germline loops: CDR1 LNHDA, CDR2 SQIVND (reference sequence). The trim removed 5 bases at V and 2 bases at J, leaving 6 bases unmatched. The CDR3 is made up of 16 amino acids. The CDR3 bases are TGTGCCAGTAGTCGGTTAGCGGGAGGGTACACAGATACGCAGTATTTT. Encoded protein: CASSRLAGGYTDTQYF.

The chain couples TRBV7-6 to TRBJ2-1; D gene ambiguous. The V end lost 5 bases, the J end lost 3 bases, and 11 bases lay between the germline ends. The V gene's germline CDR1 is SGHVS and CDR2 FNYEAQ. The CDR3 has 14 residues. The CDR3 DNA sequence: TGTGCCAGCAGCCCCGGGTACCTCTACAATGAGCAGTTCTTC. Amino acids: CASSPGYLYNEQFF.

The chain recombines TRBV6-6 with TRBJ2-7, with TRBD2 as a possible D gene (5 bases). CDR1 MNHNY and CDR2 SVGAGI come from the germline V gene (reference sequence). This CDR3 comprises 14 residues. Deletions cut 3 bases from V and 3 bases from J, with 12 bases between. The CDR3 protein is CASSYSGSRYEQYF. CDR3 in DNA: TGTGCCAGCAGTTATTCGGGGTCACGCTACGAGCAGTACTTC.

The chain is built from TRBV5-1 and TRBJ2-7; TRBD2 aligns across 13 bases. V dropped 0 bases and J dropped 0; count of bases not matched to a gene: 3. The CDR3 loop spans 17 amino acids. Germline-derived CDR1 and CDR2 are SGHRS and YFSETQ. CDR3 sequence (DNA): TGCGCCAGCAGCTTGGAGACTAGCGGGAGGCCCTCCTACGAGCAGTACTTC. Translation: CASSLETSGRPSYEQYF.